This TCR beta chain comes out of a study of blood T cells in healthy people across ages. V was trimmed by 3 bases and J by 2 bases, leaving 11 bases between them. The germline CDR1 and CDR2 sequences are GTSNPN and SVGIG (reference sequence). CDR3 size: 13 residues. Points on this clonotype: The antigen is unknown.

Through a sample-barcoded 5' primer and a J-beta primer mix, a second PCR was run for roughly 7 to 11 cycles. One entry per CDR3 protein, called by TCRdb with MiXCR from the 5' RACE reads. The sample records some 800,000 distinct CDR3 sequences, roughly 44% being singletons. The study, taken as a whole, reports: A roughly linear fall in TCR beta diversity per million T cells was seen with increasing age.

The genes are TRBV30 and TRBJ2-7; tentatively, D is TRBD2 (5 bases). The TCR originated in a man in his sixties in good health. Sequenced input: blood. CDR3 protein: CAWSLGSTYEQYF. The DNA of the CDR3 is TGTGCCTGGAGCCTAGGGAGTACCTACGAGCAGTACTTC.